Relative to its sample, the clone carrying this TCR beta chain is large. Its antigen remains unknown. The treatment denotes: roughly nine-day PBMC culture with coronavirus spike peptide pools or control peptides (ViraFEST assay). The source of the sample is a study of vaccination and CD4 T cells after COVID-19. Study-level background: Controls had a CEFX pool, an HIV-1 Nef pool, or no peptide added.

The germline V and J ends were trimmed by 1 base and 2 bases, with 11 bases remaining between them. The CDR3 covers 15 residues. Germline CDR1 reads MGHDK; CDR2 reads SYGVNS. Cultured CD4+ T cell DNA underwent sequencing with the Oncomine TCR Beta short-read assay. TCRdb analysed the PCR reads with MiXCR anew, one entry per CDR3 protein. The sample lists about 10,000 distinct CDR3 sequences; roughly 77% were seen once. The chain joins TRBV25-1 to TRBJ1-1, with D perhaps matching TRBD1 (5 bases). The sequenced sample was CD4+ T cells from blood, cultured in vitro. This sequence was found in a human donor who had recovered from COVID-19. As DNA, the CDR3 is TGTGCCAGCAGTGAATTGGGACGGGGAAACACTGAAGCTTTCTTT. Its protein is CASSELGRGNTEAFF.